This is a list of T cell receptor beta chains from one sample in a study of regulatory T cells in long-lasting Graves disease. TCRdb re-derived calls from the multiplex PCR reads in MiXCR, one entry per CDR3 protein. The table shows roughly 450,000 distinct CDR3 sequences, with about a quarter occurring only once. The sequencing used peripheral blood mononuclear cells (PBMCs), collected when the disease was refractory, from a patient treated with antithyroid drugs. The receptor set was obtained from a female donor with Graves disease. CDR3s include the opening cysteine and the closing phenylalanine or tryptophan. D genes are given only for firm matches. Clone size is shown for a subset of rows, as once, few, many or a class of expanded clone.

TRBV19,TRBJ1-2,.,.,TGTGCCAGTAGTATAGATCCAGACTATGGCTACACCTTC,CASSIDPDYGYTF
TRBV24-1,TRBJ2-3,once,TRBD2,TGTGCCACCAACCCGGGACTAGGCACAGATACGCAGTATTTT,CATNPGLGTDTQYF
TRBV5-6,TRBJ2-7,.,TRBD1,TGTGCCAGCACCGTGGGACAGGTAGCGAACTACGAGCAGTACTTC,CASTVGQVANYEQYF
TRBV6-1,TRBJ1-3,few,.,TGTGCCAGCAGTGGGCAGGCGTCCCGAGTTGGAAACACCATATATTTT,CASSGQASRVGNTIYF
TRBV6-1,TRBJ1-5,.,TRBD1,TGTGCCAGCAGTGAATCGGCGCAGGGGGCCTCTAGCAATCAGCCCCAGCATTTT,CASSESAQGASSNQPQHF
TRBV3-1,TRBJ2-5,many,TRBD1,TGTGCCAGCAGCCGACTTACAGGGGAGTATCAGGAGACCCAGTACTTC,CASSRLTGEYQETQYF
TRBV12-3/TRBV12-4,TRBJ2-3,.,.,TGTGCCAGCAGTGAGGAACGATTACCGGATACGCAGTATTTT,CASSEERLPDTQYF
TRBV14,TRBJ2-7,.,.,TGTGCCAGCAGCCACAACCCATGGCTCGACCACCTTTCGCGGCACACACCTTACGAGCAGTACTTC,CASSHNPWLDHLSRHTPYEQYF
TRBV7-2,TRBJ2-1,many,.,TGTGCCAGCAGCCCCGCGACCGAAGAGCAGTTCTTC,CASSPATEEQFF
TRBV6-2/TRBV6-3,TRBJ2-1,.,.,TGTGCCAGCAGTTACTCACCGGAGGGCTCCTACAATGAGCAGTTCTTC,CASSYSPEGSYNEQFF
TRBV7-2,TRBJ2-2,.,TRBD2,TGTGCCAGCAGCTTATCTAGCGGGAGGGAAGGCGGGGAGCTGTTTTTT,CASSLSSGREGGELFF
TRBV6-1,TRBJ2-5,few,TRBD2,TGTGCCAGCAGCAACCAGCGGGAGAGGATGGAGACCCAGTACTTC,CASSNQRERMETQYF
TRBV5-5,TRBJ2-7,.,TRBD2,TGTGCCAGCAGCTTTCGGGGATCGGGACTAGCCTCCTACGAGCAGTACTTC,CASSFRGSGLASYEQYF
TRBV11-2,TRBJ2-1,few,TRBD2,TGTGCCAGCAGCTCCTGGACTAGCGGGAGGGTCAGGGAGCAGTTCTTC,CASSSWTSGRVREQFF
TRBV3-1,TRBJ1-6,few,TRBD1,TGTGCCAGCAGCACACGGACAGGAAATTCACCCCTCCACTTT,CASSTRTGNSPLHF
TRBV5-1,TRBJ2-1,few,TRBD2,TGCGCCAGCAGCTTGGCGTCGACTAGCAGTTACAATGAGCAGTTCTTC,CASSLASTSSYNEQFF
TRBV10-3,TRBJ2-7,many,.,TGTGCCATCAGTGAGGGGACCTACGAGCAGTACTTC,CAISEGTYEQYF
TRBV20-1,TRBJ1-5,.,TRBD1,TGCGGTGCTGCTGATCGGACAGGGGGGAATCAGCCCCAGCATTTT,CGAADRTGGNQPQHF
TRBV7-9,TRBJ2-5,.,TRBD1,TGTGCCAGCAGCTTTACAACAGGGGCCCCTGGGGAGACCCAGTACTTC,CASSFTTGAPGETQYF
TRBV18,TRBJ2-5,.,.,TGTGCCAGCTCGAAAATCTCCGGAGGAGAGACCCAGTACTTC,CASSKISGGETQYF
TRBV28,TRBJ2-2,many,.,TGTGCCAGCAGTTTTGGTTGGGGACACACCGGGGAGCTGTTTTTT,CASSFGWGHTGELFF
TRBV12-3/TRBV12-4,TRBJ1-2,many,.,TGTGCCAGCAGTCCATTGATGGGTGGCTACACCTTC,CASSPLMGGYTF
TRBV20-1,TRBJ1-5,few,.,TGCAGTGCTAGATCCGGGCCCTATAGCAATCAGCCCCAGCATTTT,CSARSGPYSNQPQHF
TRBV10-3,TRBJ1-6,many,.,TGTGCCATGGCCAAGGGCGAGGATTCACCCCTCCACTTT,CAMAKGEDSPLHF
TRBV20-1,TRBJ2-2,.,.,TGCAGTGCTAGAGGGCGGGCGCACACCGGGGAGCTGTTTTTT,CSARGRAHTGELFF
TRBV5-1,TRBJ2-7,few,.,TGCGCCAGCAGCGCGCGCGCCTACGAGCAGTACTTC,CASSARAYEQYF
TRBV4-2,TRBJ2-7,.,TRBD2,TGTGCCAGCAGCCCCTTAATCGGGAGGAGCTCCTACGAGCAGTACTTC,CASSPLIGRSSYEQYF
TRBV7-9,TRBJ1-1,.,.,TGTGCCAGCAGCTTAGGCTCCAGGACGCCTTTCGCTGAAGCTTTCTTT,CASSLGSRTPFAEAFF
TRBV12-3/TRBV12-4,TRBJ2-6,many,.,TGTGCCAGCAGCCGGCGGGACAGACAACTCGGTGGGGGGGCCAACGTCCTGACTTTC,CASSRRDRQLGGGANVLTF
TRBV2,TRBJ2-5,many,TRBD1,TGTGCCAGTAGCCGGGACAGGGGGCGCGTGGAGACCCAGTACTTC,CASSRDRGRVETQYF
TRBV15,TRBJ2-7,.,.,TGTGCCACCAGCAGAGATCAGGACGAGCAGTACTTC,CATSRDQDEQYF
TRBV6-1,TRBJ2-2,.,TRBD1,TGTGCCAGCACAAGAGGGGCAGGGGGCGGCGGGGAGCTGTTTTTT,CASTRGAGGGGELFF
TRBV7-8,TRBJ2-7,.,TRBD2,TGTGCCAGCAGCTCCCGGGCTAGCGGGAGGATTACTAGCTACGAGCAGTACTTC,CASSSRASGRITSYEQYF
TRBV7-9,TRBJ2-7,.,TRBD2,TGTGCCAGCAGCTTTTCCGGGACTAGCGGGAGTGGGGTATACGAGCAGTACTTC,CASSFSGTSGSGVYEQYF
TRBV7-2,TRBJ2-1,.,.,TGTGCCAGCACCCAAAAAGAGCTTCTGAGCTACAATGAGCAGTTCTTC,CASTQKELLSYNEQFF
TRBV6-5,TRBJ2-7,.,.,TGTGCCAGCAGTTACAGCGGACCCGACGGGGAGCAGTACTTC,CASSYSGPDGEQYF
TRBV3-1,TRBJ1-1,few,TRBD1,TGTGCCAGCAGCCAAGCCACAGGGGGGGAAACTGAAGCTTTCTTT,CASSQATGGETEAFF
TRBV29-1,TRBJ2-5,.,TRBD2,TGCAGCGTTAGTCAGCGGGAGGGCCGAGAGACCCAGTACTTC,CSVSQREGRETQYF
TRBV20-1,TRBJ2-2,.,.,TGCAGTGCTCAACCAGTGAACACCGGGGAGCTGTTTTTT,CSAQPVNTGELFF
TRBV3-1,TRBJ1-5,.,TRBD1,TGTGCCAGCAGCCAGACGACAGGGGGTTATAGCAATCAGCCCCAGCATTTT,CASSQTTGGYSNQPQHF
TRBV6-2/TRBV6-3,TRBJ1-5,.,.,TGTGCCAGCAGTGGAAGGACAAACCATTATAGCAATCAGCCCCAGCATTTT,CASSGRTNHYSNQPQHF
TRBV6-1,TRBJ1-1,.,.,TGTGCCAGCAGCACAGGCCGTGCAGGTAACACTGAAGCTTTCTTT,CASSTGRAGNTEAFF
TRBV7-2,TRBJ1-3,few,.,TGTGCCAGCAGCCTAGTCCGTGGCTCTGGAAACACCATATATTTT,CASSLVRGSGNTIYF
TRBV28,TRBJ2-7,.,TRBD1,TGTGCCAGCAGTTTACAGGACAGGGGTTACGAGCAGTACTTC,CASSLQDRGYEQYF
TRBV6-2/TRBV6-3,TRBJ1-4,many,.,TGTGCCAGCAGTGCGCGACAGGATAATGAAAAACTGTTTTTT,CASSARQDNEKLFF
TRBV28,TRBJ2-7,few,TRBD2,TGTGCCAGCCGCTTCCAGGATAGCGGGAGGTTGGGGCAGTACTTC,CASRFQDSGRLGQYF
TRBV6-2/TRBV6-3,TRBJ1-5,.,TRBD1,TGTGCCAGCAGTGGGGCCAGGGGGGGGACAAATAGCAATCAGCCCCAGCATTTT,CASSGARGGTNSNQPQHF
TRBV7-2,TRBJ2-2,many,TRBD2,TGTGCCAGCAGCGGAGGATTGGGCGGGAGGAACACCGGGGAGCTGTTTTTT,CASSGGLGGRNTGELFF
TRBV3-1,TRBJ1-1,.,TRBD1,TGTGCCAGCAGCGGAGACAGGGGGCACACTTTCTTT,CASSGDRGHTFF
TRBV29-1,TRBJ2-7,once,TRBD1,TGCAGCGTGGCCGGGACAGGGCAGGAGCAGTACTTC,CSVAGTGQEQYF